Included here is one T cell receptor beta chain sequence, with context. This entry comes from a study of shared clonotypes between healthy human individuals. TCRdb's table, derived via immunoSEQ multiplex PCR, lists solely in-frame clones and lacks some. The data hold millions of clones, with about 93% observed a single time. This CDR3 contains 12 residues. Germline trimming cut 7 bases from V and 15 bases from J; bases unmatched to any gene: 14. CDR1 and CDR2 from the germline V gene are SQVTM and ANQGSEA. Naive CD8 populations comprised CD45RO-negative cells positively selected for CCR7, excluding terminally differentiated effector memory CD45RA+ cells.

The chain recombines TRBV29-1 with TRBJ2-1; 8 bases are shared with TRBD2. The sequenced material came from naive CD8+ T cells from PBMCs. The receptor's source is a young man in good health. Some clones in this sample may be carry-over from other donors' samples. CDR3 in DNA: TGCAGCGCCCTGACCCCAGCGGGGGAGACGTTCTTC. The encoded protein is CSALTPAGETFF.